This T cell receptor (beta chain) was recovered during a study of control samples from healthy donors and cancer patients. Unmatched junction bases numbered 20, after V lost 3 bases and J lost 3 bases. The CDR3 runs 20 residues. Using immunoSEQ multiplex PCR, the repertoire was profiled, and TCRdb retains in-frame clones only, with some absent. The data show 100,000 to 110,000 clones, roughly nine tenths seen once. The source is a woman aged 45 to 65 in good health. The sample consisted of blood. The chain recombines TRBV23-1 with TRBJ2-7; TRBD2 matches at 10 bases. TRBV23-1 is classed as an ORF, of uncertain function. DNA of the CDR3: TGCGCCAGCAGTCATCCTCGGACTAGCGGAAATTCCCTTTTGCACTACGAGCAGTACGTC. Protein: CASSHPRTSGNSLLHYEQYV.